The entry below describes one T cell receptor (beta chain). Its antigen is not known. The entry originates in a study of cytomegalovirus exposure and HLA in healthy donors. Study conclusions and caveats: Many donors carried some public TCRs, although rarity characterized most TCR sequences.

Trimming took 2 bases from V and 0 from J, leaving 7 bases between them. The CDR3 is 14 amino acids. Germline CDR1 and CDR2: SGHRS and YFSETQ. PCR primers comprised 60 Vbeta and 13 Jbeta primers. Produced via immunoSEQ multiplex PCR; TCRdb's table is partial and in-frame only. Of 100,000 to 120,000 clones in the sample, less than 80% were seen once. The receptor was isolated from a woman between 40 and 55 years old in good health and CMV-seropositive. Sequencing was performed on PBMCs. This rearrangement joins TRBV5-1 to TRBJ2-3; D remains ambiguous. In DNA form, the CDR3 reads TGCGCCAGCAGCTTACCCGGGAGCACAGATACGCAGTATTTT. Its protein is CASSLPGSTDTQYF.